This paragraph reports one TCR beta chain. This sample is drawn from a study of blood T cell repertoires in COVID-19. Study-wide context: Samples of COVID-19 (acute and convalescent) were obtained from the United States, Italy and Spain.

The CDR3 is 14 residues long. Germline CDR1 MRHNA, CDR2 SNTAGT. V dropped 7 bases and J dropped 3; count of bases not matched to a gene: 6. Assay used: immunoSEQ multiplex PCR; TCRdb lists only in-frame clones, some missing. The sample holds approximately 220,000 clones; 65% to 85% are singletons and the top ten take less than 2.5%. The sequence was collected from a woman aged 60-75 years with acute or convalescent COVID-19. Sequences were obtained from peripheral blood. V usage is TRBV6-4 and J usage is TRBJ1-2, with TRBD1 matching 9 bases. As DNA, the CDR3 is TGTGCCAGCATACGGACAGGGGCAGACTATGGCTACACCTTC. Its protein product is CASIRTGADYGYTF.